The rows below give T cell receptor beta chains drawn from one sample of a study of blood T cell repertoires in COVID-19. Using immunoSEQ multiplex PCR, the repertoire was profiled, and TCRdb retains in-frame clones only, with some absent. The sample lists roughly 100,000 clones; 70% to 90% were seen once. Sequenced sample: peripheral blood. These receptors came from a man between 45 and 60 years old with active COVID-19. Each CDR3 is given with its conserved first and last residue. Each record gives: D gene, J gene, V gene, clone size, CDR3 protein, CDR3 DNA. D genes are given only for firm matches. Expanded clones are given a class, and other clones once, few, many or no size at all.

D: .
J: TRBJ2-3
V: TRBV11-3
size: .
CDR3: CASSLGSGGGGADTQYF
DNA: TGTGCCAGCAGCTTAGGGTCTGGCGGAGGGGGGGCAGATACGCAGTATTTT

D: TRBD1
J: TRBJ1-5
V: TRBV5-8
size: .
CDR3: CASTPRRPTGGFQPQHF
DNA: TGTGCCAGCACCCCACGGCGTCCGACAGGGGGTTTTCAGCCCCAGCATTTT

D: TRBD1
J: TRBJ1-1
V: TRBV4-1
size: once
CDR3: CASSRSGTDLFRNTEAFF
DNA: TGCGCCAGCAGCCGATCCGGGACAGACCTTTTTCGGAACACTGAAGCTTTCTTT

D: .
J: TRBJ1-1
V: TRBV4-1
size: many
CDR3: CASSQDQLGRAFF
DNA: TGCGCCAGCAGCCAAGATCAACTAGGGAGAGCTTTCTTT

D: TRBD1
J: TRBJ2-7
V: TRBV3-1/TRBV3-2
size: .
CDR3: CASSQGTGVGEQYF
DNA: TGTGCCAGCAGCCAAGGGACAGGGGTTGGGGAGCAGTACTTC

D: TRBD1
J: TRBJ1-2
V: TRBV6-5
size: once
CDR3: CASSSTGGVFPYGYTF
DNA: TGTGCCAGCAGTTCGACAGGGGGCGTTTTTCCCTATGGCTACACCTTC

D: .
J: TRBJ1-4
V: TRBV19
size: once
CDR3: CASSRPLNNEKLFF
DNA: TGTGCCAGTAGTAGGCCCCTCAATAATGAAAAACTGTTTTTT

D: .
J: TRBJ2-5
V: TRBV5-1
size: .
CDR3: CASSQRGRETQYF
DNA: TGCGCCAGCAGCCAACGGGGGAGGGAGACCCAGTACTTC

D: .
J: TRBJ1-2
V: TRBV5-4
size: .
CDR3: CASSLESNTGYTF
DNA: TGTGCCAGCAGCTTGGAGTCCAACACTGGCTACACCTTC

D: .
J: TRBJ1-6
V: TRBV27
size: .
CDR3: CASSLSSRGISPLHF
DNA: TGTGCCAGCAGTTTATCGTCTAGGGGTATTTCACCCCTCCACTTT

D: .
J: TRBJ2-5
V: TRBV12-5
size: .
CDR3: CASGFALHEVKGGETQYF
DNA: TGTGCTAGTGGTTTTGCCCTCCATGAGGTGAAGGGCGGGGAGACCCAGTACTTC

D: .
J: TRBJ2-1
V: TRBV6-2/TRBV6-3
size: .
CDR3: CASSFSGSSYNEQFF
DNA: TGTGCCAGCAGTTTTTCCGGGAGCTCCTACAATGAGCAGTTCTTC

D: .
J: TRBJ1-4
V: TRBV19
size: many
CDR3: CASSRTVQEKLFF
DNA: TGTGCCAGTAGTAGAACCGTACAGGAAAAACTGTTTTTT

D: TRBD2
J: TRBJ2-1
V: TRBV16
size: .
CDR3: CASSLTSSGGNNEQFF
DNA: TGTGCCAGCAGCCTCACGTCTAGCGGGGGGAACAATGAGCAGTTCTTC

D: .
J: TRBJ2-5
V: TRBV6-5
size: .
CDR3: CATRDGGRETQYF
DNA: TGTGCCACCCGGGACGGGGGACGAGAGACCCAGTACTTC

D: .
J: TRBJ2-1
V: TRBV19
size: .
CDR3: CASSTPTGFNEQFF
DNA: TGTGCCAGTAGTACTCCAACAGGATTCAATGAGCAGTTCTTC

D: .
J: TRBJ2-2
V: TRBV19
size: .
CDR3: CASSIGSGELFF
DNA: TGTGCCAGTAGTATAGGTTCGGGGGAGCTGTTTTTT

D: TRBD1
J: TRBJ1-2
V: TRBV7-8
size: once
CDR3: CASSLSGTENYGYTF
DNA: TGTGCCAGCAGCTTATCCGGGACAGAGAATTATGGCTACACCTTC

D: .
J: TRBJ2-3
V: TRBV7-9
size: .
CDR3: CASSPRAGRTDTQYF
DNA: TGTGCCAGCAGCCCGCGGGCGGGGCGGACAGATACGCAGTATTTT

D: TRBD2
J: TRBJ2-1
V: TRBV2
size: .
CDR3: CASSYIAGAYNEQFF
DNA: TGTGCCAGCAGCTACATAGCGGGGGCCTACAATGAGCAGTTCTTC

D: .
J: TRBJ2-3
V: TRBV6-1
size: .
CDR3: CASSERGRSTDTQYF
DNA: TGTGCCAGCAGTGAAAGGGGCAGATCCACAGATACGCAGTATTTT

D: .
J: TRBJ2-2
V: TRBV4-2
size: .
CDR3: CASSHPGQNTGELFF
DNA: TGTGCCAGCAGCCATCCGGGACAGAACACCGGGGAGCTGTTTTTT

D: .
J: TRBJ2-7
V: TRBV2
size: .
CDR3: CASSDWARMTEQYF
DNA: TGTGCCAGCAGTGATTGGGCAAGGATGACCGAGCAGTACTTC

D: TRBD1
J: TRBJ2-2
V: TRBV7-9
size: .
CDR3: CASRSGTGGSNTGELFF
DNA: TGTGCCAGCAGGTCCGGGACAGGGGGCTCGAACACCGGGGAGCTGTTTTTT

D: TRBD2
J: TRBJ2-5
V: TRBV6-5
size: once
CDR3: CASSWGSGEETQYF
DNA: TGTGCCAGCAGCTGGGGTAGCGGGGAAGAGACCCAGTACTTC

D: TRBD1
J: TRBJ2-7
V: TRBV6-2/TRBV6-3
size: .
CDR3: CASSYRTGGSYEQYF
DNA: TGTGCCAGCAGTTATCGGACAGGGGGCTCCTACGAGCAGTACTTC

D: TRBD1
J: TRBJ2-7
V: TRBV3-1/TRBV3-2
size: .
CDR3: CASSQDRGLGEQYF
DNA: TGTGCCAGCAGCCAAGACAGGGGGCTAGGCGAGCAGTACTTC

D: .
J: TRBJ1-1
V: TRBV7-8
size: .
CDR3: CASSLRRGSEAFF
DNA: TGTGCCAGCAGCTTACGCAGGGGAAGTGAAGCTTTCTTT

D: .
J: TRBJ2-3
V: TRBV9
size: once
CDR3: CASSVRLAQDTQYF
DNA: TGTGCCAGCAGCGTACGGCTAGCCCAAGATACGCAGTATTTT

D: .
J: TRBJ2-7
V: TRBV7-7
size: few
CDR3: CASSLLRSGIDYEQYF
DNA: TGTGCTAGCAGCCTACTTCGTTCGGGAATCGACTACGAGCAGTACTTC

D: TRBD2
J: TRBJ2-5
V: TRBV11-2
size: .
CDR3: CASSLVAGLAVGETQYF
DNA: TGTGCCAGCAGCTTAGTAGCCGGACTAGCGGTTGGGGAGACCCAGTACTTC

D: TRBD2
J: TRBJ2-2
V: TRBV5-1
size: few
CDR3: CASSLGVAGANTGELFF
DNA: TGCGCCAGCAGCTTGGGAGTAGCGGGGGCCAACACCGGGGAGCTGTTTTTT

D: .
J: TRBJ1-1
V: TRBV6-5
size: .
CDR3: CASFREGENTEAFF
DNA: TGTGCCAGCTTCAGGGAGGGTGAGAACACTGAAGCTTTCTTT

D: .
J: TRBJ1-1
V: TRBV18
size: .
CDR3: CASSRASGMNTEVFF
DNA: TGTGCCAGCTCAAGGGCATCAGGGATGAACACTGAAGTTTTCTTT

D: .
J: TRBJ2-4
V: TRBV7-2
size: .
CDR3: CASSLGGRARGGNIQYF
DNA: TGTGCCAGCAGCTTAGGAGGCCGAGCTAGGGGGGGAAACATTCAGTACTTC

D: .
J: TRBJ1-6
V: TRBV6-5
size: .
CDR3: CASTPDSNSPLHF
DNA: TGTGCCAGCACCCCAGACAGTAATTCACCCCTCCACTTT

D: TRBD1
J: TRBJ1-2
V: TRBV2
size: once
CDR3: CASSVGTGGSYGYTF
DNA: TGTGCCAGCAGTGTTGGGACAGGGGGCTCCTATGGCTACACCTTC

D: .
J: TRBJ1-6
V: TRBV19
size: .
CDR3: CASRSAGDNSPLHF
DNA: TGTGCCAGTAGATCGGCAGGGGATAATTCACCCCTCCACTTT

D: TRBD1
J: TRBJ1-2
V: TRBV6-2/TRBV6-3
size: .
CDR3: CASSDREPYGYTF
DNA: TGTGCCAGCAGTGACAGGGAACCCTATGGCTACACCTTC

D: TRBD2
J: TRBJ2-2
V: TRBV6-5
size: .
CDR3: CASGTSGSGELFF
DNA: TGTGCCAGCGGAACTAGCGGTTCCGGGGAGCTGTTTTTT

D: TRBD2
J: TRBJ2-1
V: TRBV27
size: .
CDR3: CASSSLAGGFRNEQFF
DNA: TGTGCCAGCAGTTCTCTAGCGGGGGGCTTTAGGAATGAGCAGTTCTTC

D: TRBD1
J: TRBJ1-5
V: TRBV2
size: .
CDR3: CASSGARLDRKDQPQHF
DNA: TGTGCCAGCAGTGGTGCCCGCCTGGACAGGAAGGACCAGCCCCAGCATTTT

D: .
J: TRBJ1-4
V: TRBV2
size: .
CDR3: CASSEGGPGGEKLFF
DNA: TGTGCCAGCAGTGAAGGTGGGCCTGGTGGGGAAAAACTGTTTTTT

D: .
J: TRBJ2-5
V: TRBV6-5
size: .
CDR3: CASSYSWALETQYF
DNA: TGTGCCAGCAGTTACTCTTGGGCGCTAGAGACCCAGTACTTC

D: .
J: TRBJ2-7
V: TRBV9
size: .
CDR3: CASSRTVPGEQYF
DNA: TGTGCCAGCAGCAGGACAGTCCCTGGCGAGCAGTACTTC

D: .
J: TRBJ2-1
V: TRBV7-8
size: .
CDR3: CASSTNSGGWEQFF
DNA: TGTGCCAGCAGCACTAACTCGGGGGGCTGGGAGCAGTTCTTC

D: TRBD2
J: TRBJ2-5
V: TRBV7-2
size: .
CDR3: CASSLDVAGGLKTQYF
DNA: TGTGCCAGCAGCTTAGACGTAGCGGGGGGGCTGAAGACCCAGTACTTC

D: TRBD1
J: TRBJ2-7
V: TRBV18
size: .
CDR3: CASSLGQVAEQYF
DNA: TGTGCCAGCTCTCTTGGACAGGTAGCCGAGCAGTACTTC

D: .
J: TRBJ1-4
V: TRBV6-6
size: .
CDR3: CASSKQELKGEKLFF
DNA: TGTGCCAGCAGTAAACAGGAACTGAAAGGGGAAAAACTGTTTTTT

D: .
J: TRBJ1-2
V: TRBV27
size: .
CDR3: CASSRTDNTRSNYGYTF
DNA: TGTGCCAGCAGTCGAACGGACAACACGCGTTCTAACTATGGCTACACCTTC

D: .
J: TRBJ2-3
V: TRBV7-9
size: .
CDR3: CASSITGPGMDTQYF
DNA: TGTGCCAGCAGTATCACGGGTCCTGGAATGGATACGCAGTATTTT

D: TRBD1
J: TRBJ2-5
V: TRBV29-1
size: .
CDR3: CSAQGVGQETQYF
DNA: TGCAGCGCCCAGGGGGTAGGTCAAGAGACCCAGTACTTC

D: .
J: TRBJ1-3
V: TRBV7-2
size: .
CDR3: CASSMDKNSGNTIYF
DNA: TGTGCCAGCAGCATGGACAAAAACTCTGGAAACACCATATATTTT

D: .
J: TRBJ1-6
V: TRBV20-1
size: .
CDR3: CSASRAGDYNSPLHF
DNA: TGCAGTGCTAGTCGGGCAGGGGACTATAATTCACCCCTCCACTTT